A single sample is the source of the 21 T cell receptor beta chains below, sequenced in a study of T cell changes during pregnancy in multiple sclerosis. The table came from immunoSEQ multiplex PCR; TCRdb's copy has only in-frame clones and leaves some out. The repertoire has tens of thousands of clones, about 92% of them found once; the top ten carry around 4%. Here the sequenced sample was CD8+ T cells from peripheral blood mononuclear cells, taken in the second trimester of pregnancy. Source of these receptors: a female donor with multiple sclerosis, enrolled in a pregnancy study.

The chain couples TRBV9 to TRBJ2-1; possibly TRBD2 for D (5 bases). With 0 bases removed from V and 2 bases from J, the gap between germline ends came to 12 bases. The CDR3 covers 16 residues. Germline CDR1 SGDLS, CDR2 YYNGEE. The CDR3 is CASSVGGSIAYNEQFF. In DNA, the CDR3 is TGTGCCAGCAGCGTAGGAGGGAGTATCGCCTACAATGAGCAGTTCTTC.

This rearrangement joins TRBV4-3 to TRBJ2-4; D uncertain. Per the germline V gene, CDR1 is LGHNA and CDR2 is YSLEER. The CDR3 has 17 amino acids. V gave up 0 bases and J gave up 8 bases, with 20 bases separating them. CDR3 nucleotide sequence: TGCGCCAGCAGCCAAGAATCCCCCCGCTCCGCCGAGGACATTCAGTACTTC. Amino acids: CASSQESPRSAEDIQYF.

The chain joins TRBV7-9 to TRBJ2-7, with 9 bases fitting TRBD1. The V and J ends lost 5 bases and 3 bases, in that order; junction bases with no gene match: 8. The CDR3 contains 15 residues. Germline CDR1 is SEHNR and CDR2 is FQNEAQ (reference sequence). CDR3 nucleotide sequence: TGTGCCAGCAGCCGCCGACAGGGGGAAGGCTACGAGCAGTACTTC. This codes for CASSRRQGEGYEQYF. Full variable domain (outside the CDR3, taken from reference TRBV7-9 and TRBJ2-7): DTGVSQNPRHKITKRGQNVTFRCDPISEHNRLYWYRQTLGQGPEFLTYFQNEAQLEKSRLLSDRFSAERPKGSFSTLEIQRTEQGDSAMYLCASSRRQGEGYEQYFGPGTRLTVT.

The genes are TRBV23-1 and TRBJ2-7; the D is unclear. TRBV23-1 qualifies as an ORF whose function is uncertain. This CDR3 spans 12 amino acids. V lost 0 bases to trimming and J lost 5 bases, with 5 bases between them. The chain's CDR3 is CASSQSSDEQYF. CDR3 nucleotide sequence: TGCGCCAGCAGTCAATCGTCGGACGAGCAGTACTTC.

The genes are TRBV29-1 and TRBJ2-1, with 8 bases lining up with TRBD1. Looked up from germline, CDR1 is SQVTM and CDR2 is ANQGSEA. This CDR3 comprises 14 residues. The trim removed 6 bases at V and 3 bases at J, leaving 7 bases unmatched. CDR3: CSVSDRADYNEQFF. CDR3 DNA: TGCAGCGTCTCGGACAGGGCCGACTACAATGAGCAGTTCTTC.

In its sample, this clone is medium-sized. This rearrangement joins TRBV7-9 to TRBJ2-1; D unresolved. Germline lookup yields CDR1 SEHNR and CDR2 FQNEAQ (reference sequence). V was trimmed by 5 bases and J by 2 bases, leaving 19 bases between them. CDR3 length: 17 amino acids. The CDR3 DNA sequence: TGTGCCAGCAGCGGTACCGCAGAAACAGAACCCTACAATGAGCAGTTCTTC. Translation: CASSGTAETEPYNEQFF.

The chain links TRBV27 to TRBJ2-7; TRBD2 matches 10 bases. Germline V gives CDR1 MNHEY, CDR2 SMNVEV (reference sequence). Unmatched junction bases numbered 6, after V lost 0 bases and J lost 4 bases. This CDR3 spans 16 amino acids. CDR3 region: CASSLSPGTSVYEQYF. In DNA form, the CDR3 reads TGTGCCAGCAGTTTATCCCCCGGGACTAGCGTTTACGAGCAGTACTTC.

The chain joins TRBV9 to TRBJ1-1; TRBD1 matches at 11 bases. Germline CDR1 and CDR2: SGDLS and YYNGEE. This CDR3 is built from 17 residues. Trimming removed 3 bases from V and 1 base from J; junction bases left unmatched: 8. The CDR3 DNA reads as TGTGCCAGCAGCGGACGGGACAGGGGGAGTAGGAACACTGAAGCTTTCTTT. Translating gives CASSGRDRGSRNTEAFF.

The CDR3 is CASRSGLEQYF. As DNA, the CDR3 is TGTGCCAGCAGATCCGGACTCGAGCAGTACTTC. This chain links TRBV7-6 with TRBJ2-7; maybe TRBD2 (5 bases). This CDR3 contains 11 residues. CDR1 and CDR2 (germline): SGHVS, FNYEAQ. Trimming removed 6 bases at V and 6 bases at J, with 9 bases between.

The V gene is TRBV29-1, the J gene TRBJ2-2, with TRBD2 identical over 7 bases. V lost 6 bases, J lost 4 bases, and 8 bases stayed unmatched. The CDR3 covers 14 residues. The germline V gene encodes CDR1 SQVTM and CDR2 ANQGSEA. CDR3 region: CSVDTSAGTGELFF. The CDR3 DNA follows: TGCAGCGTGGACACTAGCGCGGGCACCGGGGAGCTGTTTTTT.

The chain combines TRBV14 with TRBJ2-1; 9 nucleotides match TRBD2. The CDR3 is 18 amino acids. Germline loops: CDR1 SGHDN, CDR2 FVKESK. V gave up 0 bases and J gave up 5 bases; unmatched junction bases: 11. CDR3 residues: CASSQETIPRLADNEQFF. The CDR3 region has the DNA TGTGCCAGCAGCCAAGAGACAATACCTCGACTAGCGGACAATGAGCAGTTCTTC. The whole variable domain, remainder taken from reference TRBV14 and TRBJ2-1, is EAGVTQFPSHSVIEKGQTVTLRCDPISGHDNLYWYRRVMGKEIKFLLHFVKESKQDESGMPNNRFLAERTGGTYSTLKVQPAELEDSGVYFCASSQETIPRLADNEQFFGPGTRLTVL.

V is TRBV15 and J is TRBJ2-7, with D unresolved. The ends were cut back, 1 base at V and 0 bases at J, with 10 bases in the middle. Germline lookup yields CDR1 LNHNV and CDR2 YYDKDF (reference sequence). The CDR3 runs to 15 residues. The CDR3 protein is CATSRVPASSYEQYF. Here the CDR3 DNA reads TGTGCCACCAGCAGAGTCCCAGCGAGCTCCTACGAGCAGTACTTC.

The rearrangement joins TRBV27 to TRBJ2-6; 10 nucleotides agree with TRBD1. The V gene end was trimmed by 6 bases and the J gene end by 0 bases; junction bases not matched to a gene: 14. There are 20 residues in the CDR3. Germline CDR1 MNHEY, CDR2 SMNVEV (reference sequence). The CDR3 coding sequence is TGTGCCAGCAGGCAGATCGTAGGGACAGGGGCCTTCTCTGGGGCCAACGTCCTGACTTTC. Translating it yields CASRQIVGTGAFSGANVLTF.

V usage is TRBV4-1 and J usage is TRBJ1-1; D is perhaps TRBD1 (5 bases). Germline V gene lookup returns CDR1 MGHRA and CDR2 YSYEKL. Trimming took 5 bases from V and 3 from J, leaving 16 bases between them. The CDR3 totals 15 residues. The CDR3 bases are TGCGCCAGCAGCAGGGGAACGGGCCTCGACACTGAAGCTTTCTTT. This gives the protein CASSRGTGLDTEAFF.

This chain uses TRBV12-5 with TRBJ2-1; D is ambiguous. Looked up from germline, CDR1 is LGHNT and CDR2 is FRNRAP. Trimming left V 3 bases short and J 0 bases short, with 12 bases between. The CDR3 sequence is 16 residues long. This chain's CDR3 is CASGFDNLSSYNEQFF. The CDR3 DNA sequence: TGTGCTAGTGGTTTTGACAACCTGAGCTCCTACAATGAGCAGTTCTTC. Complete variable domain (other parts from reference TRBV12-5 and TRBJ2-1): DARVTQTPRHKVTEMGQEVTMRCQPILGHNTVFWYRQTMMQGLELLAYFRNRAPLDDSGMPKDRFSAEMPDATLATLKIQPSEPRDSAVYFCASGFDNLSSYNEQFFGPGTRLTVL.

This rearrangement joins TRBV27 to TRBJ2-7, with TRBD2 matching over 12 bases. V dropped 4 bases and J dropped 4; count of bases not matched to a gene: 2. CDR1 is MNHEY and CDR2 is SMNVEV in the germline V gene (reference sequence). This CDR3 has 14 amino acids. As DNA, the CDR3 is TGTGCCAGCAGTTACGGACTAGCGGGGTACGAGCAGTACTTC. Its translation: CASSYGLAGYEQYF.

V and J are TRBV20-1 and TRBJ2-7, with 8 bases lining up with TRBD2. The CDR3 length is 11 residues. Per germline, CDR1 DFQATT and CDR2 SNEGSKA (reference sequence). Trimming removed 5 bases from V and 7 bases from J; junction bases left unmatched: 4. CDR3 sequence reads: CSASPGGEQYF. CDR3 nucleotides: TGCAGTGCTTCCCCGGGGGGGGAGCAGTACTTC.

The V call is TRBV9, the J call TRBJ2-7; possible D gene TRBD1, 5 bases. V was clipped by 2 bases and J by 2 bases, with 14 bases between them. Germline assignment: CDR1 SGDLS and CDR2 YYNGEE. The CDR3 is made up of 15 amino acids. The CDR3 DNA reads TGTGCCAGCAGCGTCGACAGCACCTCTACCTACGAGCAGTACTTC. Translation gives CASSVDSTSTYEQYF.

The chain links TRBV13 to TRBJ2-1, with 8 bases aligning to TRBD1. CDR1 is PRHDT, CDR2 FYEKMQ, per germline (reference sequence). The J segment lost 4 bases and the V segment lost 1 base, leaving 3 bases of the junction unmatched. The CDR3 has 15 amino acids. CDR3 loop: CASSLAGGGYNEQFF. CDR3 DNA: TGTGCCAGCAGCTTAGCAGGGGGCGGGTACAATGAGCAGTTCTTC.

This sequence joins TRBV5-1 and TRBJ2-1; a weak D match, TRBD1 (6 bases). The V gene lost 7 bases and the J gene lost 3 bases, with 17 bases spanning the gap. Germline V gives CDR1 SGHRS, CDR2 YFSETQ. The CDR3 has 15 amino acids. DNA for the CDR3: TGCGCCAGCGACTTAGAAGGGGACATCTACAATGAGCAGTTCTTC. It encodes CASDLEGDIYNEQFF.

The rearrangement links TRBV6-6 to TRBJ1-1; D uncertain. CDR3 length: 13 residues. CDR1 and CDR2 from the germline V gene are MNHNY and SVGAGI (reference sequence). V lost 1 base and J 5 bases, leaving 8 bases between the germline ends. The CDR3 DNA sequence: TGTGCCAGCAGTTACTACGGTCCGACTGAAGCTTTCTTT. Residues: CASSYYGPTEAFF.